This record covers a single TCR beta chain. It has no known antigen specificity. Per-nucleotide qualities are absent, and no much larger clonotype sits a single base away. This record belongs to a study of CD8+ T cells in alopecia areata listed by TCRdb under 2018. Background on the whole study: Treated patients were enrolled in an open-label pilot trial of oral tofacitinib at 5 to 10 mg twice daily for moderate-to-severe alopecia areata. RNA was obtained with the PAXgene miRNA kit for fixed scalp, the miRNeasy kit for PBMCs, and the RNeasy kit for mouse skin. For the treated patients, the SALT score, which quantifies what percentage of scalp surface area is affected, served as the measure of disease severity. The study used high-throughput TCRbeta sequencing to examine T cell clonal expansion in alopecia areata, in both the C3H/HeJ mouse model and human patients. immunoSEQ multiplex PCR using 35 Vbeta forward primers and 13 Jbeta reverse primers was used to amplify TCRbeta CDR3 regions. Patients stayed on tofacitinib for 6 to 18 months and then had 6 months of follow-up off drug so that delayed response and recurrence could be assessed. Clonality in the scalp was compared among normal scalp (n=4), patchy alopecia areata scalp (n=8), and alopecia totalis/universalis scalp (n=8). Biopsies were taken from tofacitinib-treated patients at baseline and again at 4 and 24 weeks into treatment, and several of those patients also had a later scalp biopsy. In humans, TCRbeta sequencing was performed on scalp tissue and on sorted CD4+ and CD8+ peripheral blood T cells from healthy controls and from patients with patchy or totalis/universalis alopecia areata. The study at large found these results: Compared with normal scalp, lesional scalp, particularly in alopecia totalis/universalis, had higher clonality and more expanded CD8+ clones, which suggests antigenic drive. Unlike mouse skin, where gammadelta T cells dominate, normal human skin contains resident alphabeta T cells that get sequenced too, which complicates analysis of the scalp TCR repertoire. The treated cohort was small, with a single nonresponder, so links between baseline CD8+ expansion and response need larger studies. Scalp clonality and the number of expanded CD8+ clones among the top 100 scalp clones were significantly decreased by tofacitinib. During tofacitinib treatment, many expanded lesional clones stuck around in both scalp and blood, and this persistence may partly explain why relapse happens after treatment is stopped. TCR sequences shared between patients were less clear than in mice, possibly partly because of HLA diversity in the patient population.

The treatment or condition tag for this specimen amounts to: oral pan-JAK inhibitor, 5-10 mg twice daily. Lesional scalp punch biopsies and peripheral blood were collected from alopecia areata patients. After PBMCs were isolated by density centrifugation and stained for CD3, CD4 and CD8, a FACSAria was used to sort CD4+ and CD8+ T cells. The library was made by the immunoSEQ multiplex PCR assay. To provide template for TCR sequencing, every sample had RNA extracted and reverse transcribed into cDNA. SuperScript III was used to make first-strand cDNA, primed with a 2:1 mix of oligo-dT and random hexamers. A synthetic immune receptor repertoire was used to measure amplification bias, and any remaining bias was corrected computationally. Concerning the study's data processing: Raw reads were preprocessed for error removal, and CDR3 was defined according to IMGT conventions as running from the conserved cysteine to phenylalanine. Clonality was computed as 1 minus the Shannon entropy, with the entropy normalized by log2 of the number of productive unique TCRs. Whether each scalp clone was CD4 or CD8 was inferred by checking scalp TCRbeta sequences against the CD4 and CD8 repertoires from sorted blood. The table comes from immuneACCESS by way of TCRdb, which keeps in-frame sequences with V and J called. Part of the clones is missing from these tables; in studies checked, under half for an unresolved V gene and the rest for unknown reasons. The DNA was the basis for D and trimming; V, J and clone size are from that table. The sample table contains roughly 220,000 clones; only one count was recorded for approximately 65% of them. Around 1.3% of the sample is held by the ten biggest clonotypes.

Based on the germline V gene, the CDR1 and CDR2 sequences are SGHTA and FQGNSA. From the cysteine up to the phenylalanine, the CDR3 has a length of 15 residues. Only the CDR3 DNA stays, 45 bases, in frame from base 1. V lost 5 bases and J lost 9 bases, and the count of bases not matched to a germline gene is 10. This specimen consisted of CD4+ T cells sorted from blood, obtained at week 44, from a patient treated with tofacitinib. The TCR sequence derives from a human donor with alopecia areata. The rearrangement joined TRBV7-2 to TRBJ1-6, with 7 bases in between that match TRBD1. The CDR3 corresponds to CASSPVEQGSSPLHF. In nucleotide form, the sequence is TGTGCCAGCAGCCCCGTGGAACAGGGGTCTTCACCCCTCCACTTT.